This T cell receptor (beta chain) was captured by sequencing in a study of CD4+ T cells in melanoma. Only in-frame clones appear in the TCRdb table, and some are missing; sequencing was by immunoSEQ multiplex PCR. The repertoire consists of 52,000 or so clones, with about 70% occurring once and the leading ten covering roughly 4.5%. CDR1 MGHDK and CDR2 SYGVNS come from the germline V gene. The CDR3 has 18 amino acids. V lost 5 bases to trimming and J lost 5 bases, with 22 bases between them. With regard to this clone: Antigen: not known. Within the sample, other DNA sequences also encode this same CDR3.

The study's findings and limits: A reported correlation linked neoantigen-specific CD4+ T cells to CD8+, macrophage and B cell function. Diverse differentiation states were reported for melanoma neoantigen-specific CD4+ T cells.

The chain has TRBV25-1 and TRBJ2-6; tentatively, D is TRBD1 (5 bases). This TCR derives from a human donor with melanoma. The sequenced sample was tumor tissue. The CDR3 DNA reads as TGTGCCAGCAGTTCTTGCACAACTGGACAAAGTCGGGCCAACGTCCTGACTTTC. Translation gives CASSSCTTGQSRANVLTF.